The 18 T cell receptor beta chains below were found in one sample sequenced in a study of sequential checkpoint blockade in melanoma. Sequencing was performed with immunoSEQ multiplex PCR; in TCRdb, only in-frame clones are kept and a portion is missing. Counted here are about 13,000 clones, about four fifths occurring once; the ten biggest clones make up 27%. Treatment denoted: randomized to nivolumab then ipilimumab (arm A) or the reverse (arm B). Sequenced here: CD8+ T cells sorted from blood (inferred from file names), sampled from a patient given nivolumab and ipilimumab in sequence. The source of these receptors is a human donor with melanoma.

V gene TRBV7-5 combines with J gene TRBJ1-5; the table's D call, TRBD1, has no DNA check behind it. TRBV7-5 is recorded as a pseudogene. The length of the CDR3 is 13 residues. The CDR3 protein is CARSRPSSQPQHF. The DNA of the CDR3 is TGTGCCAGAAGCCGCCCCAGTTCTCAGCCCCAGCATTTT.

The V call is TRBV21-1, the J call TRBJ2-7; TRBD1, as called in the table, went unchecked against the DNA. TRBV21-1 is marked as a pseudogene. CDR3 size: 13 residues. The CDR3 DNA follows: TGTGCCAGCAGCAAAGCTGACAGGGGAGAGCAGTACTTC. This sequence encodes CASSKADRGEQYF.

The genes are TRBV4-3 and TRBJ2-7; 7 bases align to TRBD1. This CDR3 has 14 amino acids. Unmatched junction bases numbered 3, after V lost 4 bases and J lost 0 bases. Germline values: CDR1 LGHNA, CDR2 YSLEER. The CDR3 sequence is CASSPRDSSYEQYF. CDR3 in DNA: TGCGCCAGCAGCCCCCGGGACAGCTCCTACGAGCAGTACTTC.

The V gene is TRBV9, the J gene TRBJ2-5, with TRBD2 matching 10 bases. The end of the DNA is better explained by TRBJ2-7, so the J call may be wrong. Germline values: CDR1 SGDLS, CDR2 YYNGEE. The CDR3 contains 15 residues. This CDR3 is CASSVAERGGNEQYF. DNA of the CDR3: TGTGCCAGCAGCGTAGCTGAGCGGGGGGGCAACGAGCAGTACTTC.

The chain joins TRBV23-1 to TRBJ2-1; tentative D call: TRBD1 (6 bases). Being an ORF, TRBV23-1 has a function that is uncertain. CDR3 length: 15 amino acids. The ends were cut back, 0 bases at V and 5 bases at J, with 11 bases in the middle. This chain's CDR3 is CASSQSSRGHNEQFF. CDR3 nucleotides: TGCGCCAGCAGTCAATCAAGCAGGGGCCACAATGAGCAGTTCTTC.

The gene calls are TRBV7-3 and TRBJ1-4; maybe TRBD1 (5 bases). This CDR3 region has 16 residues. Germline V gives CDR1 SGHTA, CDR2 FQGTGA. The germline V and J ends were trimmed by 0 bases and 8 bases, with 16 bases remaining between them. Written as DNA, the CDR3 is TGTGCCAGCAGCTTAACGGGCCATGGGGGGTACGAAAAACTGTTTTTT. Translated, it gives CASSLTGHGGYEKLFF. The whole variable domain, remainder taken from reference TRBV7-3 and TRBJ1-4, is GAGVSQTPSNKVTEKGKYVELRCDPISGHTALYWYRQSLGQGPEFLIYFQGTGAADDSGLPNDRFFAVRPEGSVSTLKIQRTERGDSAVYLCASSLTGHGGYEKLFFGSGTQLSVL.

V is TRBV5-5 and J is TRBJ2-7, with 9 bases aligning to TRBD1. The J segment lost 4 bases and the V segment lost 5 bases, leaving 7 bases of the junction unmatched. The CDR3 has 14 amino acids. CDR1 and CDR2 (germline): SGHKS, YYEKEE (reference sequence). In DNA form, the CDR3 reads TGTGCCAGCAGTTCGGGACAGGGACATTACGAGCAGTACTTC. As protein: CASSSGQGHYEQYF.

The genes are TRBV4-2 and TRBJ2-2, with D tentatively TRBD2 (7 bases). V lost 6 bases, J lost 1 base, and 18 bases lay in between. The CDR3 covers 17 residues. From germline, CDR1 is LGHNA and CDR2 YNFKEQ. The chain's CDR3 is CASRWGGGGQNTGELFF. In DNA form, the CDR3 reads TGTGCCAGCAGATGGGGTGGGGGGGGCCAGAACACCGGGGAGCTGTTTTTT.

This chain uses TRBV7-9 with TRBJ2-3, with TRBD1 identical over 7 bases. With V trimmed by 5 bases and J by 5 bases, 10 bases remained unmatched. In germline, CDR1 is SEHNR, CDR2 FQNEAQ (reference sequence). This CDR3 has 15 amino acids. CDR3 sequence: CASSRTGAQGDTQYF. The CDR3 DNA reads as TGTGCCAGCAGCCGAACAGGGGCACAGGGAGATACGCAGTATTTT.

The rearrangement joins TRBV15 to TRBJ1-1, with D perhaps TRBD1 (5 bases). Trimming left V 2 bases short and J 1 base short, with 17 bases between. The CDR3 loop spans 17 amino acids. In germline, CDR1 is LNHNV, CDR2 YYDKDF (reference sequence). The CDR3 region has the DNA TGTGCCACCAGCAGATCCTTAACTGGGGCAAGGAACACTGAAGCTTTCTTT. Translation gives CATSRSLTGARNTEAFF.

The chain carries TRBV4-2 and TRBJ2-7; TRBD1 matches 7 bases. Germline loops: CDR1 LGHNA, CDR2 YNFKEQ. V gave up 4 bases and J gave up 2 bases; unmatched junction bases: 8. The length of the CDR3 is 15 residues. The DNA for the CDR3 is TGTGCCAGCAGCCCCAGCACAGGGGCGACCTACGAGCAGTACTTC. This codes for CASSPSTGATYEQYF.

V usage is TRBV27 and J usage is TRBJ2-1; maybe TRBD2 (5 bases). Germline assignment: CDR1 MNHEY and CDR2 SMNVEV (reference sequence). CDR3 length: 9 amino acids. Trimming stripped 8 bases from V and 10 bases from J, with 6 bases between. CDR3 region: CASGLEQFF. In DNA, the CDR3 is TGTGCCAGCGGACTGGAGCAGTTCTTC.

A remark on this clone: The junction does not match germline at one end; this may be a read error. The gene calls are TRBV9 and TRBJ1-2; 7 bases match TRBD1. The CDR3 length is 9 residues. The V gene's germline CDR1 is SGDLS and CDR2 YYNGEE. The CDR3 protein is CASSAGQAF. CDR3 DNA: TGTGCCAGCAGCGCCGGACAGGCCTTC.

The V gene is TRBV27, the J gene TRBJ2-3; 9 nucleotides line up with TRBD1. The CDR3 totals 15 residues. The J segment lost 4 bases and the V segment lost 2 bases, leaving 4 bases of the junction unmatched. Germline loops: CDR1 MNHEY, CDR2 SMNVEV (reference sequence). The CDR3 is CASSLRDRVADTQYF. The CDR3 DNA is TGTGCCAGCAGTTTACGGGACAGGGTGGCAGATACGCAGTATTTT.

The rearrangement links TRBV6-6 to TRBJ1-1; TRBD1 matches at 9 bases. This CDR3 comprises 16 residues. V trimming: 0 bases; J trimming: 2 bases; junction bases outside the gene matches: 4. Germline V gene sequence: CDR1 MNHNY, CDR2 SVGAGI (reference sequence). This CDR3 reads CASSYSRTGANTEAFF. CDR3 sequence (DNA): TGTGCCAGCAGTTACTCGCGGACAGGGGCCAACACTGAAGCTTTCTTT.

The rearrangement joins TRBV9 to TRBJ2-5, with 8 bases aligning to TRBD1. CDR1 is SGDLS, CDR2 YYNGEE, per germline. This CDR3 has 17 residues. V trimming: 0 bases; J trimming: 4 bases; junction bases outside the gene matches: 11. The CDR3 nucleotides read TGTGCCAGCAGCGTAGCTGAGGCCAGGGGGCTCCGAGAGACCCAGTACTTC. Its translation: CASSVAEARGLRETQYF.

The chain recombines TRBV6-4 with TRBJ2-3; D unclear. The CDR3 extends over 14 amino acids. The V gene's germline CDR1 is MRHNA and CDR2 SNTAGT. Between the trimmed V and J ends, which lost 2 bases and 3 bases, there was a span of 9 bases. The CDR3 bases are TGTGCCAGCAGTGACGGCCAAACAACAGATACGCAGTATTTT. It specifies CASSDGQTTDTQYF.

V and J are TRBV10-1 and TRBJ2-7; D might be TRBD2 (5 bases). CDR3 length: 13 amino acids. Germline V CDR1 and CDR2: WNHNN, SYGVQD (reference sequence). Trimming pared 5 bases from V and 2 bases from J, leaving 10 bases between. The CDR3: CASSPGSTYEQYF. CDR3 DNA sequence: TGCGCCAGCAGTCCGGGGAGCACCTACGAGCAGTACTTC.